The T cell receptor beta chain described here comes from a study of T-cell memory formation after mild COVID-19. TCRdb re-analysed the 5' RACE reads in MiXCR, keeping a single row per CDR3 protein. The sample lists a few hundred thousand distinct CDR3 sequences; 15% to 20% were seen once. This clonotype occurred a few times. The germline gives CDR1 SGHRS, CDR2 YFSETQ. The V end was cut by 3 bases, the J end by 4 bases, with 8 bases between. The CDR3 contains 13 residues. Sequencing was done on a sample of PBMCs or a T cell subset sorted from them (not recorded which). The receptor's source is a young man who had mild COVID-19 (a few samples of this study predate the infection). Cell type and time point are not known. The chain is built from TRBV5-1 and TRBJ2-1, with D tentatively TRBD1 (5 bases). The CDR3 protein is CASSSTDYNEQFF. CDR3 bases: TGCGCCAGCAGCTCGACAGATTACAATGAGCAGTTCTTC.